This TCR beta chain was captured in a study of CD8+CD57+ T cells in acquired aplastic anemia. Study findings and constraints: It was found that roughly 29 CD8+ CDR3 sequences were shared between patients and controls. Patients were compared with controls for CD8+ Simpson's diversity, and no significant difference emerged.

The use of genomic DNA as template underpinned the TCR beta VDJ and CDR3 profiling. TCRdb re-derived calls from the reads in MiXCR, one entry per CDR3 protein. Here the sample spans over 150,000 distinct CDR3 sequences, 71% being singletons. On this clonotype itself: What it recognizes is unknown.

Patients who underwent sequencing had shown CD8+CD57+ cell expansion by flow cytometry. All participating patients were living with severe acquired aplastic anemia. The sample was sorted CD4+, CD8+, or CD8+CD57+ T cells (not recorded which) from PBMCs. This receptor was taken from a human donor with aplastic anemia.

The CDR3 nucleotides are TGCAGTGCCCGACGCGGACAGGGGGGCGAGACCCAGTACTTC. Encoded protein: CSARRGQGGETQYF. This chain uses TRBV20-1 with TRBJ2-5, with 10 bases lining up with TRBD1. The CDR3 totals 14 residues. The V segment lost 6 bases and the J segment 5 bases; nucleotides outside the gene matches: 9. The germline V gene has CDR1 DFQATT and CDR2 SNEGSKA (reference sequence).